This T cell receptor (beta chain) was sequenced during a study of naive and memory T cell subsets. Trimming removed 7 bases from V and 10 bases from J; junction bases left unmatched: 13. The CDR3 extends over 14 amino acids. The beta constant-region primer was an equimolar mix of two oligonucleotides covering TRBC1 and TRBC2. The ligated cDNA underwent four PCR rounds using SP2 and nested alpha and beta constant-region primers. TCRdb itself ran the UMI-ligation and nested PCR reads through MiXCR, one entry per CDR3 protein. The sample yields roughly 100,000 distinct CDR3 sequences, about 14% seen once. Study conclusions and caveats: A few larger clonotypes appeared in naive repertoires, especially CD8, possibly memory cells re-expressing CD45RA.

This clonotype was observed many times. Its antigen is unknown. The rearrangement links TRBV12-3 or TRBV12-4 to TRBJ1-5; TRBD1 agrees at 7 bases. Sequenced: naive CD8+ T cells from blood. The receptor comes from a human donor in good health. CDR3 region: CASTQGDTVRPQHF. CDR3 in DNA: TGTGCCAGCACCCAGGGGGACACAGTTCGACCCCAGCATTTT.